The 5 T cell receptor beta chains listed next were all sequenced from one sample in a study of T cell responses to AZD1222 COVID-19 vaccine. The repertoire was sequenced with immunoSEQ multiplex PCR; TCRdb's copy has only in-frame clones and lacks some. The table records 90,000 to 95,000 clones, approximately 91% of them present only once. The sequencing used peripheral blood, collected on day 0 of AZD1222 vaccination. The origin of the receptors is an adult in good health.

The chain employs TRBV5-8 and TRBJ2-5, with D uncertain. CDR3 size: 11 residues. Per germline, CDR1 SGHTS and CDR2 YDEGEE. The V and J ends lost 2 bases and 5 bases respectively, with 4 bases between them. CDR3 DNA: TGTGCCAGCAGCTTCTATGAGACCCAGTACTTC. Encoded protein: CASSFYETQYF.

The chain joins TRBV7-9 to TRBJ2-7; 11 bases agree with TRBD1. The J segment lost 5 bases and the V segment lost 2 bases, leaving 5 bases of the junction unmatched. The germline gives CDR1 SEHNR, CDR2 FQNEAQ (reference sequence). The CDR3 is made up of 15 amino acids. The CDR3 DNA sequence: TGTGCCAGCAGCTTAAAAGGGACAGGGGGTAACGAGCAGTACTTC. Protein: CASSLKGTGGNEQYF.

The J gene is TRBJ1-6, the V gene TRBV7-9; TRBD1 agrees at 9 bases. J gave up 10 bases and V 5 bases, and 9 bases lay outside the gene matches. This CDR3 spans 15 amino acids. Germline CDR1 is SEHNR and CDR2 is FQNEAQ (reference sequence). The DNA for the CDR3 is TGTGCCAGCAGCCAAGCTACAGGGGGCTGGTCACCCCTCCACTTT. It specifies CASSQATGGWSPLHF.

The CDR3 DNA follows: TGTGCCAGCAGCAAAGAGGGGCACCGCCAAGAGACCCAGTACTTC. As protein: CASSKEGHRQETQYF. The V gene is TRBV9, the J gene TRBJ2-5, with D perhaps assigned TRBD1 or TRBD2 (5 bases each). Germline CDR1 is SGDLS and CDR2 is YYNGEE. V was pared by 4 bases and J by 1 base, with 14 bases between. The CDR3 runs 15 residues.

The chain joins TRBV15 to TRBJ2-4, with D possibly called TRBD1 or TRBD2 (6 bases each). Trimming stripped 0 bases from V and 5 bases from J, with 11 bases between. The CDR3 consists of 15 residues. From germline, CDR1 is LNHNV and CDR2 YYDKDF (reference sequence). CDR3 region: CATSRDRGLQNIQYF. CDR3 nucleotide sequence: TGTGCCACCAGCAGAGATCGGGGGCTCCAAAACATTCAGTACTTC.